Below are 2 T cell receptor beta chains sequenced from a single sample in a study of beta chain features in type 1 diabetes. These receptors lack a known antigen. Study outcomes and limitations: Among patients with Type 1 diabetes, TCRB CDR3s were moderately but significantly shorter in every one of the four CD4+ subsets.

Expressed TCRB transcripts were sequenced because the entire RNA isolate underwent reverse transcription. Clones were sequenced by immunoSEQ multiplex PCR, and TCRdb holds only the in-frame ones, with some missing. The repertoire consists of around 160,000 clones, with 63% occurring once and the leading ten covering approximately 0.089%. Sequenced input: naive CD4+ T cells from blood. These receptors were obtained from a man aged 25 to 40 with type 1 diabetes.

The chain links TRBV7-8 to TRBJ2-3, with D possibly being TRBD1 (6 bases). In germline, CDR1 is SGHVS, CDR2 FQNEAQ. The length of the CDR3 is 15 residues. Trimming cost V 6 bases and J 1 base, with 14 bases left between them. The CDR3 loop is CASRIKRQGTDTQYF. The CDR3 DNA follows: TGTGCCAGCAGAATCAAAAGACAGGGCACAGATACGCAGTATTTT.

Only a few counts were recorded for this clone. V gene TRBV30 combines with J gene TRBJ1-6, with D uncertain. CDR1 and CDR2 (germline): GTSNPN, SVGIG (reference sequence). The CDR3 covers 15 residues. Trimming shortened V by 4 bases and J by 0 bases, and 10 bases separated the two germline ends. The CDR3 is CAWMGVNSYNSPLHF. In DNA form, the CDR3 reads TGTGCCTGGATGGGCGTGAACTCCTATAATTCACCCCTCCACTTT.